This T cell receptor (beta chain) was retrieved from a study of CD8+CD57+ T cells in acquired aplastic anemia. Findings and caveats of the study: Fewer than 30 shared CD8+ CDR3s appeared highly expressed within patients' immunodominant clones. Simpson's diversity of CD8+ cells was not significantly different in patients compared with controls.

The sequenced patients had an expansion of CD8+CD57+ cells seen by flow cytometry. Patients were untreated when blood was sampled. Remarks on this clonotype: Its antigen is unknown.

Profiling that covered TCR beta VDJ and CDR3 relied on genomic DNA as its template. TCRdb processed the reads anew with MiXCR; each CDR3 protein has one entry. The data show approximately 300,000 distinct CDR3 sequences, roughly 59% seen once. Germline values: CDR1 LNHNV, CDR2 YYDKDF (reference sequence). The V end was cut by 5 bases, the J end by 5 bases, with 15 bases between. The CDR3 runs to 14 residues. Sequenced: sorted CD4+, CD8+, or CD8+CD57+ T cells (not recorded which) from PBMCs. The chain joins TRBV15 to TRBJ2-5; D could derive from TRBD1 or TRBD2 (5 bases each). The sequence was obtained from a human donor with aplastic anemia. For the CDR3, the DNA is TGTGCCACCAGCGATCGGAAGGGACGGGAGACCCAGTACTTC. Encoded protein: CATSDRKGRETQYF.